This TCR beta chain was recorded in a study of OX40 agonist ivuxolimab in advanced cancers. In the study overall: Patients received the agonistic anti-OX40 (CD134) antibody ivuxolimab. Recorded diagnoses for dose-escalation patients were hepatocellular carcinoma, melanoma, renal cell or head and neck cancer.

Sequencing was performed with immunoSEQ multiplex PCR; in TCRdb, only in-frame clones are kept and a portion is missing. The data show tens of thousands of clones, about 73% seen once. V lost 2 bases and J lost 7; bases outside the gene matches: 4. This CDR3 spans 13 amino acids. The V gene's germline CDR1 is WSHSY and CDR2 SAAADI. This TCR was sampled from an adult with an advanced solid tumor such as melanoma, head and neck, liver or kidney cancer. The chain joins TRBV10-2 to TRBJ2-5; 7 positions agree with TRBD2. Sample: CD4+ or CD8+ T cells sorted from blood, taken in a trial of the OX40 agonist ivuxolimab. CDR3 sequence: CASSEREAGTQYF. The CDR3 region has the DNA TGCGCCAGCAGTGAGCGGGAGGCGGGGACCCAGTACTTC.